This T cell receptor beta chain was recorded in a study of CD8 T cells in ankylosing spondylitis (dated by TCRdb to the late 2010s). About the full investigation: The study profiled T cell receptor beta repertoires in healthy donors and ankylosing spondylitis patients to find disease-linked TCR variants. The full study cohort was made up of about 24 ankylosing spondylitis patients and fewer than 120 healthy donors. Peripheral blood was sampled, and synovial fluid was additionally collected from ankylosing spondylitis patients.

Notes on this clonotype: Its specific antigen is unknown. Base qualities are not at hand, and no much larger clone is one base apart.

What the authors observed across the whole study: Some motif variants were previously reported in synovial fluid and blood of reactive arthritis patients, suggesting common disease-initiation mechanisms. The disease-linked clones were reported as significantly enriched in matched synovial fluid samples from ankylosing spondylitis patients. A TCR beta motif of fewer than 10 highly homologous amino acid variants appeared characteristic of blood from ankylosing spondylitis patients. A CD8+ phenotype was shown by the disease-linked clones, which were found at relatively low frequencies in peripheral blood.

The reads were generated on an Illumina HiSeq 2500. Quantitative 5'-RACE with molecular barcodes was the method used to prepare the TCR beta libraries. The source study handled its data this way. A new computational method based on a probabilistic model of VDJ rearrangement was used to identify disease-linked TCR variants. TCRdb reprocessing: public reads trimmed at Q25 with fastp, clones called with MiXCR, in-frame beta chains kept. Rows are combined by CDR3 protein, so each entry shows the most common genes and DNA. These V and J calls rely on TCRdb rather than the paper's analysis. The sample table lists hundreds of thousands of distinct CDR3 sequences, about 25% of them with a count of one. Roughly 1% of the sample belongs to the ten largest clones. The CDR3, from cysteine to phenylalanine, totals 16 residues. Here the CDR3 DNA is all that survives: 48 bases in frame from base 1. V loses 3 bases, J loses 0 bases, and the germline ends lie 15 bases apart. Via the germline V gene (reference sequence), CDR1 is DFQATT and CDR2 SNEGSKA.

The specimen sequenced was blood, either unsorted or a sorted T cell fraction (not recorded which). The receptor was derived from a male donor with ankylosing spondylitis. The sequence joins TRBV20-1 to TRBJ2-1, and the D gene may be TRBD1, 6 bases matching. The sequenced DNA is TGCAGTGCTAGCAATCCCCGGGACACCTCCTACAATGAGCAGTTCTTC. It encodes CSASNPRDTSYNEQFF.